This T cell receptor beta chain derives from a study of cytomegalovirus exposure and HLA in healthy donors. The CDR3 spans 14 residues. The V and J ends lost 4 bases and 13 bases, in that order; junction bases with no gene match: 10. Germline values: CDR1 SGHDT, CDR2 YYEEEE. It was with 60 Vbeta and 13 Jbeta primers that the PCR ran. Profiling relied on immunoSEQ multiplex PCR, and the TCRdb table lists in-frame clones only, not all of them. The data contain about 110,000 clones, about 70% of them singletons. Sequencing was done on a sample of PBMCs. The chain uses TRBV5-6 and TRBJ1-6; 8 positions match TRBD1. The receptor comes from a man aged 25-45 years in good health and CMV-seropositive. This CDR3 reads CASSRDRGAVPLHF. CDR3 DNA sequence: TGTGCCAGCAGCCGCGACAGGGGAGCGGTCCCCCTCCACTTT.